This T cell receptor (beta chain) was sequenced for a study of blood T cell repertoires in COVID-19 (dated by TCRdb to about 2020). Study-wide context: Samples covering the acute and convalescent phases of COVID-19 were provided by collaborators in the United States, Italy and Spain. The prospective study material was composed of cDNA or gDNA derived from T cells, B-cell-depleted T cells, or PBMCs. The dataset comprised deeply sampled blood TCRbeta repertoires from subjects exposed to, actively infected with, or recovered from COVID-19. The repertoires were released in a freely available public database intended as a resource for research on the immune response to SARS-CoV-2. Samples were obtained from the ongoing ImmuneRACE study (first 160 participants) and from roughly 1,300 subjects provided by 6 global collaborators. A de-identified subject ID, COVID-19 status, age in years and sex were almost always included in the sample metadata. Where HLA class I and class II types were available, the types were taken from metadata supplied by the sample provider, not from assay-based typing. What the study reported, not specific to this receptor: The quantity of clinical and demographic metadata differed by source and by participant and was supplied without curation.

The germline V gene (reference sequence) yields MNHNY for CDR1 and SVGAGI for CDR2. The trim is 0 bases for V and 6 bases for J, with a gap of 11 bases between the germline ends. CDR3 length: 14 amino acids, cysteine to phenylalanine. The CDR3 DNA has 42 bases and is translated from base 1. As concerns this clone: Its antigen specificity is not known. The sample holds no much larger clone one base away, and base qualities are not on file.

At one collaborating source in Seattle, patients were enrolled during active infection and were followed longitudinally through the course of disease. Collaborating institutions collected whole blood in K2EDTA tubes following their own protocols. For TCRbeta analysis, collaborator samples were shipped as frozen whole blood, as isolated PBMCs, or as DNA extracted from either sample type. TCRbeta CDR3 regions were amplified from genomic DNA by means of the immunoSEQ Assay, a bias-controlled multiplex PCR. The original methods were these. The number of nucleated cells in each sample was estimated by amplification of reference gene primers within the assay. Sequence reads were collapsed and filtered to measure the absolute abundance of every unique TCRbeta CDR3 rearrangement. For each sample, productive Simpson clonality was calculated as the square root of Simpson's diversity index over productive rearrangements. TCRdb retrieved this table from immuneACCESS and kept in-frame rearrangements only. Not all clones are present; in checked studies, unresolved V genes account for under half, and no reason is known for the remainder. V, J and clone size were drawn from that table, and D and trimming were deduced from the DNA. The sample table records 200,000 to 250,000 clones; 75% to 85% of these occur just once. The ten largest account for approximately 7.6% of the sample.

The chain is assembled from TRBV6-6 and TRBJ1-2; the D gene assignment is ambiguous. The clonotype comes from an elderly woman with COVID-19, enrolled during active disease. The sample consisted of peripheral blood. The CDR3 corresponds to CASSYSARVDGYTF. The nucleotide sequence is TGTGCCAGCAGTTACTCTGCCCGAGTGGATGGCTACACCTTC.